Listed below are T cell receptor beta chains from one sample, sequenced in a study of OX40 agonist ivuxolimab in advanced cancers. Here immunoSEQ multiplex PCR was the method, and the copy in TCRdb shows in-frame clones only, minus some. In the table there are 90,000 or so clones, 80% to 90% of which are singletons. Specimen: CD4+ or CD8+ T cells sorted from blood, collected in a trial of the OX40 agonist ivuxolimab. These receptors were taken from an adult with an advanced solid tumor such as melanoma, head and neck, liver or kidney cancer. Both conserved end residues are part of each CDR3. D genes are given only for firm matches. Clone size, where shown, is once, few, many, or a class for clones that have expanded.

V gene	clone size	J gene	D gene	CDR3 DNA	CDR3 protein
TRBV11-3	-	TRBJ1-1	-	TGTGCCAGCAGCGACCCGGGAGGGCAGTTCTATATTGAAGCTTTCTTT	CASSDPGGQFYIEAFF
TRBV6-1	-	TRBJ1-4	-	TGTGCCAGCAGTGACCGGCCGTTTAATGAAAAACTGTTTTTT	CASSDRPFNEKLFF
TRBV7-2	-	TRBJ1-4	TRBD1	TGTGCCAGCAGCCCGAAACAGGGGGTGAATGAAAAACTGTTTTTT	CASSPKQGVNEKLFF
TRBV7-9	few	TRBJ1-1	-	TGTGCCAGCAGCGTGGGACTCAGGAACACTGAAGCTTTCTTT	CASSVGLRNTEAFF
TRBV5-1	-	TRBJ2-7	-	TGCGCCAGCAGCTACGGTGACAGAAACGAGCAGTACTTC	CASSYGDRNEQYF
TRBV11-2	-	TRBJ1-2	TRBD1	TGTGCCAGCAGCTTAGTCGGACAGGGAGCGTTGGGCTACACCTTC	CASSLVGQGALGYTF
TRBV2	-	TRBJ2-2	-	TGTGCCAGCAGCGCTGACAGAAACACCGGGGAGCTGTTTTTT	CASSADRNTGELFF
TRBV11-3	-	TRBJ2-2	TRBD2	TGTGCCAGCAGCTTAGTTCCTAGCGGGCCGAACACCGGGGAGCTGTTTTTT	CASSLVPSGPNTGELFF
TRBV4-1	-	TRBJ2-1	-	TGCGCCAGCAGCCAACATGAGAATCTCGGGGGTGAGCAGTTCTTC	CASSQHENLGGEQFF
TRBV2	once	TRBJ2-4	-	TGTGCCAGCAGTCCGGACCAGTCCCCCATTCAGTACTTC	CASSPDQSPIQYF
TRBV11-2	-	TRBJ2-3	TRBD1	TGTGCCAGCAGCTTAGGAGGGGGCGGGACAGATACGCAGTATTTT	CASSLGGGGTDTQYF
TRBV19	-	TRBJ1-2	TRBD1	TGTGCCAGTTCTGAAACCGGGACAGGGTTGAGGGGCTACACCTTC	CASSETGTGLRGYTF
TRBV7-2	-	TRBJ2-7	-	TGTGCCAGCAGCTTAAGATGGGAGACGGGGTACGAGCAGTACTTC	CASSLRWETGYEQYF
TRBV27	-	TRBJ1-1	TRBD1	TGTGCCAGCAAGACAGGGGCGAACACTGAAGCTTTCTTT	CASKTGANTEAFF
TRBV5-1	once	TRBJ2-2	TRBD2	TGCGCCAGCAGCTTGAATGTAGCGGGAGAGACCGGGGAGCTGTTTTTT	CASSLNVAGETGELFF